A selection of T cell receptor beta chains follows, all from one sample in a study of radiotherapy plus CTLA-4 blockade in lung cancer. The protocol was immunoSEQ multiplex PCR, while the TCRdb copy is restricted to in-frame clones and leaves out a portion. Found here are approximately 69,000 clones, roughly three quarters of them singletons; the top ten hold around 7.1%. This specimen consisted of peripheral blood, obtained from a patient treated with radiotherapy plus ipilimumab. The receptor source for this set is a human donor with non-small cell lung cancer who had a complete response to radiotherapy plus ipilimumab. Both conserved end residues are part of each CDR3. D genes are given only for firm matches. Not all rows give a size; the values are once, few, many and, for expanded clones, a class.

.	TRBV7-8	TRBJ1-1	once	TGTGCCAGCAGCCTAGTTCTAGGTCACACCGTTGAAGCTTTCTTT	CASSLVLGHTVEAFF
.	TRBV11-3	TRBJ2-1	.	TGTGCCAGCAGCTTAGGGGGTAGCGGCAATGAGCAGTTCTTC	CASSLGGSGNEQFF
.	TRBV9	TRBJ1-2	.	TGTGCCAGCAGCGTAGCTGTCGGGCGAGATGGCTACACCTTC	CASSVAVGRDGYTF
.	TRBV7-9	TRBJ2-3	.	TGTGCCAGCAGCTTAAGTTGGCATACGCAGTATTTT	CASSLSWHTQYF
.	TRBV27	TRBJ1-1	.	TGTGCCAGCAGTTTAGCAGGTAGCGGAACTGAAGCTTTCTTT	CASSLAGSGTEAFF
TRBD1	TRBV9	TRBJ1-2	.	TGTGCCAGCAGCTACGAGGACAGGGGACGCTCTAACTATGGCTACACCTTC	CASSYEDRGRSNYGYTF
.	TRBV10-1	TRBJ2-2	.	TGCGCCAGCAGTGGTTGGCGAGGCGGGGAGCTGTTTTTT	CASSGWRGGELFF
TRBD1	TRBV2	TRBJ2-2	.	TGTGCCAGCAGAGGGGACAGCAGTACCGGGGAGCTGTTTTTT	CASRGDSSTGELFF
.	TRBV6-6	TRBJ2-2	.	TGTGCCAGCAGTTCCCCGACGGCCACCGGGGAGCTGTTTTTT	CASSSPTATGELFF
.	TRBV10-1	TRBJ2-2	.	TGCGCCAGCAGTGAGCTCCGATCCGGGGAGCTGTTTTTT	CASSELRSGELFF
TRBD2	TRBV11-3	TRBJ2-3	once	TGTGCCAGCAGCTTAGGTTCCGGGACTAGCGGGACAGATACGCAGTATTTT	CASSLGSGTSGTDTQYF
.	TRBV7-2	TRBJ2-5	.	TGTGCCAGCAGCACGGATATCGGAGAGACCCAGTACTTC	CASSTDIGETQYF
.	TRBV7-8	TRBJ2-3	.	TGTGCCAGCAGCCCTATTATGGATACGCAGTATTTT	CASSPIMDTQYF
.	TRBV14	TRBJ2-7	.	TGTGCCAGCAGCCAAGGGTACGAGCAGTACTTC	CASSQGYEQYF
.	TRBV5-1	TRBJ2-5	.	TGCGCCAGCTCGGCGGACCAAGAGACCCAGTACTTC	CASSADQETQYF
.	TRBV5-6	TRBJ2-3	.	TGTGCCAGCAGCAGGGCTCGAAGCCCAGATACGCAGTATTTT	CASSRARSPDTQYF
TRBD1	TRBV6-5	TRBJ1-2	few	TGTGCCAGCAGTGACTGGCCAGGGGGCTATGGCTACACCTTC	CASSDWPGGYGYTF
.	TRBV27	TRBJ1-6	.	TGTGCCAGCAGTTCGTGGACAAATAATTCACCCCTCCACTTT	CASSSWTNNSPLHF
.	TRBV7-2	TRBJ1-5	.	TGTGCCAGCAGCTCTTGGACAAGTAATCAGCCCCAGCATTTT	CASSSWTSNQPQHF
TRBD1	TRBV9	TRBJ1-2	.	TGTGCCAGCAGCGCAACCGGGACAGCCTATGGCTACACCTTC	CASSATGTAYGYTF
TRBD1	TRBV19	TRBJ1-5	.	TGTGCCAGTCGACAGGGGAATCAGCCCCAGCATTTT	CASRQGNQPQHF
.	TRBV7-8	TRBJ2-3	.	TGTGCCAGCAGCTATGGGACCCCCACAGATACGCAGTATTTT	CASSYGTPTDTQYF
.	TRBV30	TRBJ1-2	.	TGTGCCTGGAGTGGGTCTATCTGGGGCTACACCTTC	CAWSGSIWGYTF
TRBD2	TRBV5-8	TRBJ2-2	many	TGTGCCAGGGCCTCCGGGACTAGCGGGAGGGCCGGTAACACCGGGGAGCTGTTTTTT	CARASGTSGRAGNTGELFF
TRBD1	TRBV6-1	TRBJ2-7	.	TGTGCCAGCAGTGGCAGGGACAGGGTCAACGAGCAGTACTTC	CASSGRDRVNEQYF
TRBD2	TRBV5-1	TRBJ2-1	.	TGCGCCAGCAGCCCCTCCGCTAGCGGGGGCCACAATGAGCAGTTCTTC	CASSPSASGGHNEQFF
.	TRBV29-1	TRBJ1-2	.	TGCAGCGTTTATGATTTTTCTAACTATGGCTACACCTTC	CSVYDFSNYGYTF
.	TRBV16	TRBJ1-3	few	TGTGCCAGCAGCCAATCGAGGGGCTCTGGAAACACCATATATTTT	CASSQSRGSGNTIYF
TRBD2	TRBV7-2	TRBJ2-3	.	TGTGCCAGCAGCTCAAAGAGGACTAGCGGGGGGGCTCGAACAGATACGCAGTATTTT	CASSSKRTSGGARTDTQYF
.	TRBV4-1	TRBJ1-1	.	TGCGCCAGCAGCCAAGGGAAAGACCGTATGAACACTGAAGCTTTCTTT	CASSQGKDRMNTEAFF
.	TRBV12-5	TRBJ2-4	once	TGTGCTAGTGCGCCAGGAGAGGTAGCCAAAAACATTCAGTACTTC	CASAPGEVAKNIQYF
.	TRBV20-1	TRBJ2-5	.	TGCAGTGCATTCCCTAAAGAGACCCAGTACTTC	CSAFPKETQYF
TRBD1	TRBV10-3	TRBJ1-1	few	TGTGCCATCAGTGAGTCTCAACAGGGGGGGACTGAAGCTTTCTTT	CAISESQQGGTEAFF
.	TRBV19	TRBJ1-1	.	TGTGCCAGTGCCTCTGACGGAAATATGAACACTGAAGCTTTCTTT	CASASDGNMNTEAFF
TRBD1	TRBV10-3	TRBJ1-2	.	TGTGCCATCAGTGAGCCCGACAGGGGAGGTGGCTACACCTTC	CAISEPDRGGGYTF
TRBD2	TRBV2	TRBJ2-3	.	TGTGCCAGCAGGCCCACTAGCGGGGGGGCGGGAGATACGCAGTATTTT	CASRPTSGGAGDTQYF
.	TRBV5-8	TRBJ1-2	.	TGTGCCAGCAGGCCGTCCCCTCGGGCAGCTGCACCCCAAAGGGGTGGCTACACCTTC	CASRPSPRAAAPQRGGYTF
TRBD2	TRBV11-2	TRBJ2-3	few	TGTGCCAGCAGCGGACTAGGAGCAGATACGCAGTATTTT	CASSGLGADTQYF
.	TRBV5-1	TRBJ2-7	few	TGCGCCAGCAGCTTGTTGGGGGGCACCTCCTACGAGCAGTACTTC	CASSLLGGTSYEQYF
.	TRBV7-9	TRBJ1-3	.	TGTGCCAGCAGCTTAGCCCAGGGAGAGGGCACCATATATTTT	CASSLAQGEGTIYF
.	TRBV30	TRBJ1-2	.	TGTGCCTGGATCCGGGGAGGCCATGGCTACACCTTC	CAWIRGGHGYTF
.	TRBV19	TRBJ2-7	few	TGTGCCAGTAGTATACAGGGACCAGGCGAGCAGTACTTC	CASSIQGPGEQYF